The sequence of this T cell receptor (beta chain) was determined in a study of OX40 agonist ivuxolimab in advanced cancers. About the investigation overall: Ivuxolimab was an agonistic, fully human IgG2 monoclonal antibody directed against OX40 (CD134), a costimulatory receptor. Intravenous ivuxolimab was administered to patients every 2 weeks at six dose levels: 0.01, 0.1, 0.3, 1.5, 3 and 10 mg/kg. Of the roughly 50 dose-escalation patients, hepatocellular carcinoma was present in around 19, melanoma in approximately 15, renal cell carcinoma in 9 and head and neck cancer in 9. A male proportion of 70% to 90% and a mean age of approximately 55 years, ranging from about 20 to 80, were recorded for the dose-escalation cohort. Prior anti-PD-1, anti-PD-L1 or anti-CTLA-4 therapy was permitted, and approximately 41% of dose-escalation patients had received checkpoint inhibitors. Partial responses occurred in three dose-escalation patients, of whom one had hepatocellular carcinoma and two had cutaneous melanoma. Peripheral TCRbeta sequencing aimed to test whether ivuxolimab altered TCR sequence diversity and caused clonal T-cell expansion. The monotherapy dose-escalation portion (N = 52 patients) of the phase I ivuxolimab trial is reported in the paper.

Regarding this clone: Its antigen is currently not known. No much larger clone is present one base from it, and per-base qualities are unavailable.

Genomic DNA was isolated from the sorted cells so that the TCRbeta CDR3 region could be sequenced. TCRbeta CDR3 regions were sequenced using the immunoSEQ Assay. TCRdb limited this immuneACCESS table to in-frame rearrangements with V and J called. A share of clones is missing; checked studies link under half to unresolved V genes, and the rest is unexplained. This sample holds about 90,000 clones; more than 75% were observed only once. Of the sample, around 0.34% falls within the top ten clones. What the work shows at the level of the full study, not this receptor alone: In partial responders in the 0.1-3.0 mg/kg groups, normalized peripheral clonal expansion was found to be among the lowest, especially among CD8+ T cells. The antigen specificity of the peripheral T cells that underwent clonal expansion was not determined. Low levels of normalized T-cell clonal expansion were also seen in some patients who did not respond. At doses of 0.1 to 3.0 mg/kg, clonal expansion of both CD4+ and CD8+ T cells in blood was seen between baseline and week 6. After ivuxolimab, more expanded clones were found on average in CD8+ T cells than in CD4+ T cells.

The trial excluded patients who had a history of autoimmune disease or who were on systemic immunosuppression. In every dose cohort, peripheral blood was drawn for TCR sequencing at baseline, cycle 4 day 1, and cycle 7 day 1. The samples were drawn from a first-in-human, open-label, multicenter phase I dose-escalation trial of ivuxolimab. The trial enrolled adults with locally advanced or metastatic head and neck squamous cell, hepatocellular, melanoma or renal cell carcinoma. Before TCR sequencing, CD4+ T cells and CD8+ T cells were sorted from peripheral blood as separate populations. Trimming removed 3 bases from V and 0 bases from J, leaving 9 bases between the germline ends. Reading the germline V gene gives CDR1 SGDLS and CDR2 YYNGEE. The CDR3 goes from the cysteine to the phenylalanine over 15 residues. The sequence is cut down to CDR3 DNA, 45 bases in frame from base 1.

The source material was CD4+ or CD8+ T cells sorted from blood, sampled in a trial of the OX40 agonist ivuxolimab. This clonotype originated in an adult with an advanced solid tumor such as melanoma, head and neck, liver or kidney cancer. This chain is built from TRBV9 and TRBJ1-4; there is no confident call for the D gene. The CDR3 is CASSALSSTNEKLFF. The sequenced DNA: TGTGCCAGCAGCGCCTTATCCTCAACTAATGAAAAACTGTTTTTT.